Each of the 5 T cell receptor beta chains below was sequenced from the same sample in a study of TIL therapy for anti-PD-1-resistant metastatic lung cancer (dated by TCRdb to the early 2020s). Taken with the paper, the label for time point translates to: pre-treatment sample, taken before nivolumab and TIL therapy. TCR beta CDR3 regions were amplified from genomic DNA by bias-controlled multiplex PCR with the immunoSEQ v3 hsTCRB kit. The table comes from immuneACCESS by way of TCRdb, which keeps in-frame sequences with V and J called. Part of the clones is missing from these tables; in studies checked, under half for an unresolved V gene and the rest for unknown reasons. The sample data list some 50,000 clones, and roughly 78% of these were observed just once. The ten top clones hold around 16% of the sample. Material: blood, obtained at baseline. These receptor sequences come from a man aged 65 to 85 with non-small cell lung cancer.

This CDR3 reads CASSFGLAGPFNEQFF. The CDR3 DNA reads as TGCGCCAGCAGCTTCGGACTAGCGGGGCCCTTCAATGAGCAGTTCTTC. The rearrangement links TRBV5-1 to TRBJ2-1, with 12 bases fitting TRBD2. This CDR3 comprises 16 residues. V shed 2 bases, J shed 6 bases, and the junction held 6 bases outside the gene matches. CDR1 and CDR2 (germline): SGHRS, YFSETQ.

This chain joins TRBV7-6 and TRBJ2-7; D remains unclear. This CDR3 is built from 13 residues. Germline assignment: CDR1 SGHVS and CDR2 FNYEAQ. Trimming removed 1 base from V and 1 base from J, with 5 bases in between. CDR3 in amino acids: CASSLGASYEQYF. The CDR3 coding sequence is TGTGCCAGCAGCTTAGGAGCGTCCTACGAGCAGTACTTC. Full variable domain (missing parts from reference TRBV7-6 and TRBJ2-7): GAGVSQSPRYKVTKRGQDVALRCDPISGHVSLYWYRQALGQGPEFLTYFNYEAQQDKSGLPNDRFSAERPEGSISTLTIQRTEQRDSAMYRCASSLGASYEQYFGPGTRLTVT.

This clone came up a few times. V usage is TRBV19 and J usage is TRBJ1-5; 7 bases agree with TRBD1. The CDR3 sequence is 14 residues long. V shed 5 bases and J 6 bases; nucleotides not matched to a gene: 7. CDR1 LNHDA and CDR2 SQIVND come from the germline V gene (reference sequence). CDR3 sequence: CASSAQGGGQPQHF. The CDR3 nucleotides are TGTGCCAGTAGTGCCCAGGGGGGAGGTCAGCCCCAGCATTTT. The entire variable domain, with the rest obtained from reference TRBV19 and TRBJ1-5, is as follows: DGGITQSPKYLFRKEGQNVTLSCEQNLNHDAMYWYRQDPGQGLRLIYYSQIVNDFQKGDIAEGYSVSREKKESFPLTVTSAQKNPTAFYLCASSAQGGGQPQHFGDGTRLSIL.

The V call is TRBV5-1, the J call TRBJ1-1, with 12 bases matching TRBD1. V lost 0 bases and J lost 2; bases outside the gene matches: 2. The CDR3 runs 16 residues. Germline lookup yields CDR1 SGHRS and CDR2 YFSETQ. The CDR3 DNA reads TGCGCCAGCAGCTTGGATGGGACAGGGGGCAACACTGAAGCTTTCTTT. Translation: CASSLDGTGGNTEAFF.

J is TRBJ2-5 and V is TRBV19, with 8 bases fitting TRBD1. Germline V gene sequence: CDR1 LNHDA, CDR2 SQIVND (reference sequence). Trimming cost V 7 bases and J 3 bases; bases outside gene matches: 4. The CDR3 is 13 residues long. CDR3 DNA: TGTGCCAGTAATGGACAGGGCAAAGAGACCCAGTACTTC. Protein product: CASNGQGKETQYF.